This is a list of T cell receptor beta chains from one sample in a study of cytomegalovirus exposure and HLA in healthy donors. TCRdb's table, derived via immunoSEQ multiplex PCR, lists solely in-frame clones and lacks some. The sample comprises 45,000 to 70,000 clones, 65% to 85% of which are singletons, and more than 1.5% rests with the top ten. Sequenced: PBMCs. These receptors originate from a man younger than 45 in good health and CMV-seronegative. Each CDR3 is given with its conserved first and last residue. Each record gives: CDR3 length, J gene, V gene, CDR3 protein.

len: 14
j_gene: TRBJ2-7
v_gene: TRBV7-2
CDR3aa: CASSPGTGGAEQYF

len: 16
j_gene: TRBJ2-7
v_gene: TRBV7-2
CDR3aa: CASSFPEERVAYEQYF

len: 15
j_gene: TRBJ2-1
v_gene: TRBV28
CDR3aa: CASSSPAGAYNEQFF

len: 14
j_gene: TRBJ2-3
v_gene: TRBV19
CDR3aa: CASSRTSGFDTQYF

len: 13
j_gene: TRBJ2-7
v_gene: TRBV18
CDR3aa: CASSPSSSYEQYF

len: 17
j_gene: TRBJ2-1
v_gene: TRBV4-1
CDR3aa: CASSSAPQLAGGNEQFF

len: 16
j_gene: TRBJ1-1
v_gene: TRBV5-1
CDR3aa: CASSLGRRNMNTEAFF

len: 14
j_gene: TRBJ1-2
v_gene: TRBV7-2
CDR3aa: CASSSLGGGDGYTF

len: 13
j_gene: TRBJ2-7
v_gene: TRBV10-3
CDR3aa: CATRLAGAREQYF

len: 15
j_gene: TRBJ1-4
v_gene: TRBV5-1
CDR3aa: CASSLRQANNEKLFF

len: 17
j_gene: TRBJ2-1
v_gene: TRBV7-5
CDR3aa: CARTPTPGGRPLNEQFF

len: 14
j_gene: TRBJ2-1
v_gene: TRBV14
CDR3aa: CASSQQQGYNEQFF

len: 14
j_gene: TRBJ1-1
v_gene: TRBV5-1
CDR3aa: CASSLRHGNTEAFF

len: 14
j_gene: TRBJ1-2
v_gene: TRBV7-2
CDR3aa: CASSSFSRTEGYTF

len: 17
j_gene: TRBJ1-6
v_gene: TRBV5-6
CDR3aa: CASSWGPDSSYNSPLHF

len: 14
j_gene: TRBJ1-4
v_gene: TRBV5-1
CDR3aa: CASSAGAPNEKLFF

len: 15
j_gene: TRBJ2-5
v_gene: TRBV9
CDR3aa: CASSSTGTVQETQYF

len: 17
j_gene: TRBJ2-3
v_gene: TRBV9
CDR3aa: CASSEGFTSTSTDTQYF

len: 17
j_gene: TRBJ2-6
v_gene: TRBV7-2
CDR3aa: CASSLVMGAESANVLTF

len: 16
j_gene: TRBJ1-2
v_gene: TRBV5-1
CDR3aa: CASSPGQLITNYGYTF

len: 14
j_gene: TRBJ2-1
v_gene: TRBV6-4
CDR3aa: CASSPGTGGNEQFF

len: 14
j_gene: TRBJ2-5
v_gene: TRBV5-6
CDR3aa: CASSLGQIQETQYF

len: 15
j_gene: TRBJ1-2
v_gene: TRBV15
CDR3aa: CATSRDTDRAYGYTF

len: 14
j_gene: TRBJ1-1
v_gene: TRBV9
CDR3aa: CASSPNSRGTEAFF

len: 16
j_gene: TRBJ2-5
v_gene: TRBV7-3
CDR3aa: CASSPYRDRGRQTQYF

len: 14
j_gene: TRBJ2-7
v_gene: TRBV6-5
CDR3aa: CASSYSTGGYEQYF

len: 17
j_gene: TRBJ1-2
v_gene: TRBV4-3
CDR3aa: CASSQDLYGQGASGYTF

len: 13
j_gene: TRBJ2-5
v_gene: TRBV27
CDR3aa: CASSIAALKTQYF

len: 13
j_gene: TRBJ1-1
v_gene: TRBV6-5
CDR3aa: CASSYLGGTEAFF

len: 15
j_gene: TRBJ1-1
v_gene: TRBV6-5
CDR3aa: CASSYSPPAISEAFF

len: 14
j_gene: TRBJ1-4
v_gene: TRBV5-1
CDR3aa: CASGPTGGYEKLFF

len: 15
j_gene: TRBJ1-3
v_gene: TRBV6-6
CDR3aa: CASSYGDSSGNTIYF

len: 14
j_gene: TRBJ1-1
v_gene: TRBV10-2
CDR3aa: CASSESGGAAEAFF

len: 17
j_gene: TRBJ2-1
v_gene: TRBV30
CDR3aa: CAWNPHVGGSSYNEQFF

len: 16
j_gene: TRBJ2-2
v_gene: TRBV7-2
CDR3aa: CASSFAGTGSTGELFF

len: 13
j_gene: TRBJ1-5
v_gene: TRBV19
CDR3aa: CASKDRVDQPQHF

len: 14
j_gene: TRBJ2-7
v_gene: TRBV7-7
CDR3aa: CASSMLGQTDEQYF

len: 14
j_gene: TRBJ2-5
v_gene: TRBV6-6
CDR3aa: CASRYQGIGETQYF

len: 15
j_gene: TRBJ1-1
v_gene: TRBV29-1
CDR3aa: CSVEIWDLEQGEAFF

len: 15
j_gene: TRBJ2-3
v_gene: TRBV6-1
CDR3aa: CASKVFTAGTDTQYF

len: 20
j_gene: TRBJ2-1
v_gene: TRBV4-3
CDR3aa: CASSQYFLAGGREAYNEQFF

len: 15
j_gene: TRBJ1-2
v_gene: TRBV6-1
CDR3aa: CASSVTGTGVYGYTF

len: 15
j_gene: TRBJ1-5
v_gene: TRBV5-5
CDR3aa: CASSQDRASNQPQHF

len: 14
j_gene: TRBJ2-3
v_gene: TRBV19
CDR3aa: CASSIGQGADTQYF

len: 16
j_gene: TRBJ2-5
v_gene: TRBV7-7
CDR3aa: CASTPRLAGGRETQYF

len: 14
j_gene: TRBJ2-7
v_gene: TRBV6-5
CDR3aa: CASSYSGQGNEQYF

len: 14
j_gene: TRBJ1-1
v_gene: TRBV30
CDR3aa: CAWTKLRFGPEAFF

len: 15
j_gene: TRBJ2-7
v_gene: TRBV10-3
CDR3aa: CAISGTGTGFGEQYF

len: 15
j_gene: TRBJ1-6
v_gene: TRBV5-1
CDR3aa: CASSTRTGESSPLHF

len: 15
j_gene: TRBJ1-4
v_gene: TRBV28
CDR3aa: CASSFVGATNEKLFF

len: 12
j_gene: TRBJ2-7
v_gene: TRBV10-3
CDR3aa: CASSGESYEQYF

len: 16
j_gene: TRBJ1-1
v_gene: TRBV6-6
CDR3aa: CASSPPGQGALGGPFF

len: 16
j_gene: TRBJ2-5
v_gene: TRBV7-2
CDR3aa: CASSLHSLAGQETQYF